This passage covers 18 T cell receptor beta chains from one sample sequenced in a study of blood T cells in healthy people across ages. Combining a sample-barcoded 5' primer with a J-beta primer mix, a second PCR ran for 7 to 11 cycles. TCRdb passed the 5' RACE reads through MiXCR, listing each CDR3 protein once. The sample holds hundreds of thousands of distinct CDR3 sequences, 40% to 45% seen once. The specimen was blood. The receptors stem from an elderly man in good health.

Only a few counts were recorded for this clonotype. Being one base from a much bigger clone, this may be a read error. This sequence joins TRBV9 and TRBJ2-1, with 13 bases fitting TRBD2. The CDR3 extends over 14 amino acids. The germline CDR1 and CDR2 sequences are SGDLS and YYNGEE. J was trimmed by 8 bases and V by 3 bases; bases with no gene match: 2. The CDR3 bases are TGTGCCAGCAGCGGACTAGCGGGAGGCCATGAGCAGTTCTTC. This sequence encodes CASSGLAGGHEQFF.

In this sample, this clonotype turned up many times. Because the CDR3's place on the DNA is in doubt, the DNA is left out and the CDR3 is given as listed by TCRdb. The chain couples TRBV12-3 or TRBV12-4 to TRBJ2-4; the table's D call TRBD1 went unverified against the DNA. Including both end residues, the CDR3 is 19 amino acids long. The CDR3 spells CASSTSPWTDPMSKNIQYF.

The CDR3 nucleotides are TGTGCCAGCAACCCACTAGCGGGAGGGCCCGGAAGTACGTACAATGAGCAGTTCTTC. Protein: CASNPLAGGPGSTYNEQFF. This chain links TRBV9 with TRBJ2-1; TRBD2 matches at 13 bases. After removal of 6 bases from V and 4 bases from J, the junction contained 16 bases not matched to a gene. CDR3 size: 19 residues. Germline CDR1 reads SGDLS; CDR2 reads YYNGEE.

The chain combines TRBV7-6 with TRBJ2-1; 9 nucleotides align to TRBD2. Germline V gene data show CDR1 as SGHVS and CDR2 as FNYEAQ. The CDR3 has 16 residues. J was trimmed by 0 bases and V by 5 bases; bases with no gene match: 5. The CDR3 bases are TGTGCCAGCAGCCCCAGTAGCGGGAGCTCCTACAATGAGCAGTTCTTC. Translated: CASSPSSGSSYNEQFF. Complete variable domain (other parts from reference TRBV7-6 and TRBJ2-1): GAGVSQSPRYKVTKRGQDVALRCDPISGHVSLYWYRQALGQGPEFLTYFNYEAQQDKSGLPNDRFSAERPEGSISTLTIQRTEQRDSAMYRCASSPSSGSSYNEQFFGPGTRLTVL.

The table lists this clonotype with a few counts. This chain joins TRBV7-2 and TRBJ1-2; 9 bases are shared with TRBD1. Germline V gene data show CDR1 as SGHTA and CDR2 as FQGNSA. J was trimmed by 6 bases and V by 3 bases; bases with no gene match: 11. The CDR3 is 16 residues long. This CDR3 reads CASSLSVRDRENGYTF. As DNA, the CDR3 is TGTGCCAGCAGCTTGTCCGTCCGGGACAGGGAAAATGGCTACACCTTC.

The genes are TRBV20-1 and TRBJ2-1; possibly TRBD1 or TRBD2 for D (6 bases each). The CDR3 contains 14 residues. Germline loops: CDR1 DFQATT, CDR2 SNEGSKA (reference sequence). With 7 bases removed from V and 5 bases from J, the gap between germline ends came to 18 bases. For the CDR3, the DNA is TGCAGTGGAGGGGGAGGTAGGGCTGACAATGAGCAGTTCTTC. It specifies CSGGGGRADNEQFF.

This clonotype came up a few times. The chain uses TRBV6-6 and TRBJ2-1; D ambiguous. This CDR3 has 13 residues. The ends were cut back, 7 bases at V and 4 bases at J, with 11 bases in the middle. The germline V gene encodes CDR1 MNHNY and CDR2 SVGAGI (reference sequence). The CDR3 loop reads CASTASSYNEQFF. The CDR3 nucleotides read TGTGCCAGCACGGCGAGCTCTTACAATGAGCAGTTCTTC.

The chain employs TRBV11-2 and TRBJ2-4; the match to TRBD1 covers 8 bases. The V gene's germline CDR1 is SGHAT and CDR2 FQNNGV. Trimming took 0 bases from V and 8 from J; bases not matched to a gene: 6. CDR3 length: 15 residues. CDR3 amino acids: CASSLDRGLNDIQYF. The CDR3 coding sequence is TGTGCCAGCAGCTTAGACAGGGGGCTGAATGACATTCAGTACTTC.

The rearrangement links TRBV7-2 to TRBJ1-2, with TRBD1 as a possible D gene (6 bases). V was shortened by 4 bases and J by 8 bases, with 17 bases between the two germline ends. The CDR3 sequence is 14 residues long. Germline CDR1 SGHTA, CDR2 FQGNSA. The chain's CDR3 is CASSSQQGPYGYTF. The CDR3 coding sequence is TGTGCCAGCAGCTCACAACAGGGACCATACGGCTACACCTTC.

This clonotype came up a few times. The CDR3 nucleotides read TGCAGTGCTAGAGGGACACTAAACCTCCCTGATCAGCATTTT. Amino acid sequence: CSARGTLNLPDQHF. The V gene is TRBV20-1, the J gene TRBJ1-5; D is possibly TRBD1 (5 bases). The V and J ends lost 1 base and 13 bases respectively, with 20 bases between them. The CDR3 has 14 amino acids. Germline loops: CDR1 DFQATT, CDR2 SNEGSKA (reference sequence).

V and J are TRBV20-1 and TRBJ1-2, with 12 positions matching TRBD1. The CDR3 has 15 residues. J was trimmed by 8 bases and V by 6 bases; bases with no gene match: 13. In germline, CDR1 is DFQATT, CDR2 SNEGSKA (reference sequence). The CDR3 protein is CSATREGTGGGGYTF. Here the CDR3 DNA reads TGCAGTGCCACCAGGGAGGGGACAGGGGGCGGGGGCTACACCTTC.

DNA for the CDR3: TGTGCCAGCAGTGAAGCTACCTACGAGCAGTACTTC. The encoded protein is CASSEATYEQYF. The rearrangement joins TRBV6-1 to TRBJ2-7; no definite D call. This CDR3 spans 12 amino acids. Deletions cut 0 bases from V and 2 bases from J, with 2 bases between. The germline V gene encodes CDR1 MNHNS and CDR2 SASEGT.

The chain uses TRBV10-1 and TRBJ2-3, with 9 bases fitting TRBD2. V dropped 3 bases and J dropped 3; count of bases not matched to a gene: 4. CDR3 length: 15 residues. Per germline, CDR1 WNHNN and CDR2 SYGVQD (reference sequence). The CDR3 DNA reads as TGCGCCAGCAGTGATCGGAGCGGGGGGACAGATACGCAGTATTTT. As protein: CASSDRSGGTDTQYF.

This clonotype was observed a few times. The chain has TRBV5-5 and TRBJ2-7; D not certain. Trimming took off 4 bases at V and 0 bases at J, with 8 bases between the two ends. This CDR3 contains 13 residues. Germline values: CDR1 SGHKS, CDR2 YYEKEE (reference sequence). CDR3 in amino acids: CASSVYNSYEQYF. As DNA, the CDR3 is TGTGCCAGCAGCGTGTACAACTCCTACGAGCAGTACTTC.

The chain employs TRBV29-1 and TRBJ2-1; D is tentatively TRBD1 or TRBD2 (6 bases each). The CDR3 is 14 residues long. Per the germline V gene, CDR1 is SQVTM and CDR2 is ANQGSEA. V was trimmed by 2 bases and J by 3 bases, leaving 11 bases between them. The CDR3 region is CSVEPGAGYNEQFF. Here the CDR3 DNA reads TGCAGCGTTGAACCGGGGGCTGGCTACAATGAGCAGTTCTTC.

This clonotype has only a few counts. This chain joins TRBV5-1 and TRBJ2-5; 7 bases are a match to TRBD2. V was pared by 7 bases and J by 1 base, with 4 bases of the junction left unmatched. This CDR3 is built from 13 residues. Germline V gene data show CDR1 as SGHRS and CDR2 as YFSETQ. The CDR3 DNA sequence: TGCGCCAGCGGGAGGGAGGGCCAAGAGACCCAGTACTTC. Translation: CASGREGQETQYF. Drawing the rest from reference TRBV5-1 and TRBJ2-5, the complete variable domain is KAGVTQTPRYLIKTRGQQVTLSCSPISGHRSVSWYQQTPGQGLQFLFEYFSETQRNKGNFPGRFSGRQFSNSRSEMNVSTLELGDSALYLCASGREGQETQYFGPGTRLLVL.

A few counts support this clonotype. The chain links TRBV10-3 to TRBJ2-7; TRBD2 matches 7 bases. Looked up from germline, CDR1 is ENHRY and CDR2 is SYGVKD. V lost 2 bases and J lost 5; bases outside the gene matches: 9. The CDR3 consists of 15 residues. In DNA form, the CDR3 reads TGTGCCATCAGTGAGCAGCGGGCGGGAGATGACGAGCAGTACTTC. This codes for CAISEQRAGDDEQYF.

The gene calls are TRBV7-9 and TRBJ1-2, with D possibly being TRBD1 (5 bases). The V end was cut by 5 bases, the J end by 3 bases, with 19 bases between. The CDR3 covers 16 residues. Per germline, CDR1 SEHNR and CDR2 FQNEAQ (reference sequence). In nucleotides, the CDR3 is TGTGCCAGCAGCCCAGTGGGGCCTCTCGAGGACTATGGCTACACCTTC. This translates into CASSPVGPLEDYGYTF. The whole variable domain, remainder taken from reference TRBV7-9 and TRBJ1-2, is DTGVSQNPRHKITKRGQNVTFRCDPISEHNRLYWYRQTLGQGPEFLTYFQNEAQLEKSRLLSDRFSAERPKGSFSTLEIQRTEQGDSAMYLCASSPVGPLEDYGYTFGSGTRLTVV.